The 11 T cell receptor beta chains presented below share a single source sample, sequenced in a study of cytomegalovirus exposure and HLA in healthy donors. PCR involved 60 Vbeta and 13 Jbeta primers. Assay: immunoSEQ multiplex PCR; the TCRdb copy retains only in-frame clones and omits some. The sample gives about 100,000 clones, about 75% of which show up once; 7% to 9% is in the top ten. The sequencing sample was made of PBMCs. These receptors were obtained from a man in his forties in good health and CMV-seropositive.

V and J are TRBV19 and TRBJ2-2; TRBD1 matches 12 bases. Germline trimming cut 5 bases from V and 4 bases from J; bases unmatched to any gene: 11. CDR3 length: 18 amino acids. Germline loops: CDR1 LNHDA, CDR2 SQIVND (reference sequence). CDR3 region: CASSAYPGTGGSTGELFF. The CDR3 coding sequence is TGTGCCAGTAGTGCTTACCCCGGGACAGGGGGCTCCACCGGGGAGCTGTTTTTT.

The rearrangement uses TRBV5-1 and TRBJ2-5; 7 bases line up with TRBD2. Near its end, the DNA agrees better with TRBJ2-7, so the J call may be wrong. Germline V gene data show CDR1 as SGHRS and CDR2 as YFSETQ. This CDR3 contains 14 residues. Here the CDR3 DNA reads TGCGCCAGCAGCTTGAGTGGGGGGGATGACGAGCAGTACTTC. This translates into CASSLSGGDDEQYF.

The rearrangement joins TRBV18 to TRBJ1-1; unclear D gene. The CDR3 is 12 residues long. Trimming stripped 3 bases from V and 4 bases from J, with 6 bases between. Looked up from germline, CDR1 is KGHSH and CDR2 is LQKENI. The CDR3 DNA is TGTGCCAGCTCACCCAGGCTCACTGAAGCTTTCTTT. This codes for CASSPRLTEAFF.

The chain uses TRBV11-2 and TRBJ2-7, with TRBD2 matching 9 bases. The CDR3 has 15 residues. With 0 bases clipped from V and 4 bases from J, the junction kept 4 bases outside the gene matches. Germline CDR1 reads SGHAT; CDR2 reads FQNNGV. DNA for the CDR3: TGTGCCAGCAGCTTAGAGGCGGGAGGGCCTTACGAGCAGTACTTC. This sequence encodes CASSLEAGGPYEQYF.

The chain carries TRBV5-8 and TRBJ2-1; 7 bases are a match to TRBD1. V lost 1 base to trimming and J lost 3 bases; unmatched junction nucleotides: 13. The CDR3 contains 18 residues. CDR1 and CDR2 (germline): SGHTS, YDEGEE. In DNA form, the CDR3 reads TGTGCCAGCAGCTTGACAGGGGATGCAGCGGTACTCTACAATGAGCAGTTCTTC. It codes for CASSLTGDAAVLYNEQFF. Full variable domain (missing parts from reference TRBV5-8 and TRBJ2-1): EAGVTQSPTHLIKTRGQQATLRCSPISGHTSVYWYQQALGLGLQFLLWYDEGEERNRGNFPPRFSGRQFPNYSSELNVNALELEDSALYLCASSLTGDAAVLYNEQFFGPGTRLTVL.

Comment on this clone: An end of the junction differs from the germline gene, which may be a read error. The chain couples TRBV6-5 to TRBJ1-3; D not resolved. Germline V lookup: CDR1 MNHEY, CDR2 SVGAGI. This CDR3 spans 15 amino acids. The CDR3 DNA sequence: TGTGCCAGCAGTTACTCGAGCGGGCTGGGAAACACCACATATTTT. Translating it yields CASSYSSGLGNTTYF.

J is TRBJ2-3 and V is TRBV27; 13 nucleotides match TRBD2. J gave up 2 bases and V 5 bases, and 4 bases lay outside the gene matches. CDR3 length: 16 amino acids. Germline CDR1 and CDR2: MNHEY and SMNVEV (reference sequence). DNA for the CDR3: TGTGCCAGCAGTCCGGGACTAGCGGGACTCACAGATACGCAGTATTTT. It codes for CASSPGLAGLTDTQYF.

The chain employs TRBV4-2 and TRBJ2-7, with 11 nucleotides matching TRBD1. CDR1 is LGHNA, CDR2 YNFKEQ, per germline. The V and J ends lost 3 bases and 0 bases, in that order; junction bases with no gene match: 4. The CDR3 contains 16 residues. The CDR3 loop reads CASSQSDRGPSYEQYF. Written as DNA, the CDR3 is TGTGCCAGCAGCCAGTCGGACAGGGGGCCCTCCTACGAGCAGTACTTC.

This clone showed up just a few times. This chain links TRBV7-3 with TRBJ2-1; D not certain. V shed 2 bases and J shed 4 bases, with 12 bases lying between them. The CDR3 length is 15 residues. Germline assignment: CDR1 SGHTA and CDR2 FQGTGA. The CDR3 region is CASSLQLTHYNEQFF. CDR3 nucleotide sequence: TGTGCCAGCAGCTTACAACTTACCCATTACAATGAGCAGTTCTTC.

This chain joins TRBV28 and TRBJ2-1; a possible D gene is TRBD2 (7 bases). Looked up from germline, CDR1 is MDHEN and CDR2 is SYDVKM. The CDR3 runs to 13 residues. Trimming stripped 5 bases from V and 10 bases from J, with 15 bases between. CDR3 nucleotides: TGTGCCAGCAGTGGGGGCGGGCGGGGGGAGCAGTTCTTC. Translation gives CASSGGGRGEQFF.

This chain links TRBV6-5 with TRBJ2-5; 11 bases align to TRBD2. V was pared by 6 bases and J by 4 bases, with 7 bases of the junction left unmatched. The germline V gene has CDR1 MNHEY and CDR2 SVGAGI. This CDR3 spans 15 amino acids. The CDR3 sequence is CASRSFGLAGETQYF. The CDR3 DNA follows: TGTGCCAGCAGATCCTTTGGACTAGCGGGAGAGACCCAGTACTTC.